This passage covers 14 T cell receptor beta chains from one sample sequenced in a study of response to subunit inactivated influenza vaccine. TCRdb called the RT-PCR reads again in MiXCR, with one record for every CDR3 protein. The table records some 850,000 distinct CDR3 sequences, around 20% of them present only once. Sequencing was performed on PBMCs from blood, taken roughly 5 days after vaccination. These receptors were collected from a man aged 50 or older who received an inactivated influenza vaccine.

The chain has TRBV6-2 or TRBV6-3 and TRBJ1-5; D possibly corresponds to TRBD1 (5 bases). This CDR3 contains 15 residues. With 5 bases removed from V and 4 bases from J, the gap between germline ends came to 15 bases. Germline V CDR1 and CDR2: MNHEY, SVGEGT. The CDR3 DNA is TGTGCCAGCAGTCGGGCTGACAGTTTAAATCAGCCCCAGCATTTT. Amino acids: CASSRADSLNQPQHF.

The rearrangement uses TRBV12-3 or TRBV12-4 and TRBJ2-7, with 8 bases matching TRBD2. The CDR3 contains 12 residues. The junction had 3 bases not matched to a gene; V was cut back by 7 bases and J by 4 bases. The CDR3 nucleotides read TGTGCCAGCACTGCTAGCGGGTACGAGCAGTACTTC. Translation: CASTASGYEQYF.

The sample holds a few counts of this clonotype. The rearrangement uses TRBV20-1 and TRBJ2-3; 9 positions match TRBD1. Looked up from germline, CDR1 is DFQATT and CDR2 is SNEGSKA (reference sequence). The CDR3 contains 16 residues. V gave up 4 bases and J gave up 3 bases; unmatched junction bases: 11. The CDR3 bases are TGCAGTGCTAATCCGACAGGGGGATTAGGGACAGATACGCAGTATTTT. This codes for CSANPTGGLGTDTQYF.

This clonotype was counted many times. The junction departs from the called germline gene at one end, perhaps through a read error. The gene calls are TRBV5-1 and TRBJ2-7, with 7 bases fitting TRBD1. Looked up from germline, CDR1 is SGHRS and CDR2 is YFSETQ. The CDR3 is 12 amino acids. CDR3 nucleotide sequence: TGTGCCAGCAGTAGGGACAGCTACGAGCAGTACTTC. This encodes CASSRDSYEQYF.

This clonotype was detected only a few times. Mismatch with germline at one junction end may stem from a read error. V gene TRBV27 combines with J gene TRBJ2-7; D may correspond to TRBD1 or TRBD2 (5 bases each). CDR1 MNHEY and CDR2 SMNVEV come from the germline V gene (reference sequence). CDR3 length: 16 residues. CDR3 DNA sequence: TGTGCCAGCAGTCTATCCGGGACGGCCAAAACCGTCGAGCAGTACTTC. As protein: CASSLSGTAKTVEQYF.

There are a few counts of this clonotype. The rearrangement links TRBV27 to TRBJ1-6, with D unresolved. CDR3 length equals 12 residues. Germline CDR1 is MNHEY and CDR2 is SMNVEV (reference sequence). V was pared by 6 bases and J by 14 bases, with 14 bases between. The CDR3 spells CASSRIGSTLHF. Here the CDR3 DNA reads TGTGCCAGCAGCCGGATTGGGTCGACCCTCCACTTT.

The chain employs TRBV15 and TRBJ2-5; 8 positions agree with TRBD1. The CDR3 totals 16 residues. Germline CDR1 is LNHNV and CDR2 is YYDKDF (reference sequence). V lost 3 bases to trimming and J lost 4 bases; unmatched junction nucleotides: 10. The CDR3 nucleotides read TGTGCCACCAGCAGGGACGGACAGGGCGGCTTAGAGACCCAGTACTTC. It codes for CATSRDGQGGLETQYF.

Many counts were recorded for this clonotype. The CDR3 loop is CASSDWAGFYTDTQYF. The CDR3, as DNA: TGCGCCAGCAGTGATTGGGCGGGGTTCTACACAGATACGCAGTATTTT. The chain joins TRBV10-2 to TRBJ2-3, with D perhaps TRBD2 (6 bases). Germline assignment: CDR1 WSHSY and CDR2 SAAADI. V dropped 3 bases and J dropped 2 bases, with 15 bases sitting between them. The CDR3 has 16 residues.

The rearrangement joins TRBV18 to TRBJ2-2; D tentatively reads TRBD1 or TRBD2 (5 bases each). The CDR3 is 17 residues long. CDR1 and CDR2 from the germline V gene are KGHSH and LQKENI. Trimming removed 5 bases at V and 0 bases at J, with 16 bases between. As DNA, the CDR3 is TGTGCCAGCTCAAGGAGTGGGGGAAACGCGAACACCGGGGAGCTGTTTTTT. This gives the protein CASSRSGGNANTGELFF.

The genes are TRBV29-1 and TRBJ1-1, with no clear D. The CDR3 loop spans 14 amino acids. Germline CDR1 is SQVTM and CDR2 is ANQGSEA. Trimming cost V 4 bases and J 0 bases, with 12 bases left between them. CDR3 bases: TGCAGCGTTGCGGGCAGAATCATGAACACTGAAGCTTTCTTT. Amino acid sequence: CSVAGRIMNTEAFF.

This clonotype occurred a few times. V usage is TRBV29-1 and J usage is TRBJ1-2; 7 bases agree with TRBD1. This CDR3 region has 13 residues. Trimming removed 1 base from V and 3 bases from J; junction bases left unmatched: 2. Germline CDR1 SQVTM, CDR2 ANQGSEA. The CDR3 nucleotides read TGCAGCGTTGAAGCAGGGGGTGACTATGGCTACACCTTC. Its protein product is CSVEAGGDYGYTF.

This rearrangement joins TRBV12-3 or TRBV12-4 to TRBJ2-7, with D perhaps TRBD2 (6 bases). Deletions cut 6 bases from V and 2 bases from J, with 14 bases between. The CDR3 consists of 14 residues. CDR3 coding DNA: TGTGCCAGCAGAGGGGCGGGATTGACCTACGAGCAGTACTTC. This gives the protein CASRGAGLTYEQYF.

This clonotype showed up just a few times. V is TRBV5-1 and J is TRBJ2-7; D tentatively reads TRBD1 or TRBD2 (5 bases each). The CDR3 is 14 amino acids. Trimming stripped 3 bases from V and 5 bases from J, with 15 bases between. The germline gives CDR1 SGHRS, CDR2 YFSETQ. The CDR3 DNA sequence: TGCGCCAGCAGCTGGGGGACGGTCGAGGACGAGCAGTACTTC. Encoded protein: CASSWGTVEDEQYF.

There are a few counts of this clonotype. V is TRBV12-3 or TRBV12-4 and J is TRBJ2-3; 8 bases are a match to TRBD2. The CDR3 length is 15 residues. The V and J ends lost 5 bases and 3 bases, in that order; junction bases with no gene match: 7. CDR3 sequence (DNA): TGTGCCAGCAGTACGTTCGGGGGGGCAACAGATACGCAGTATTTT. It is translated as CASSTFGGATDTQYF.